The clone carrying this TCR beta chain has at least ten counts. No antigen is known for it. The data originate from a study of molecular identifiers for immune sequencing clone quantification. Study results and caveats: For effector cells, clones above 20 RNA copies held over 97% of molecules; for naive cells, under 1%.

TCRdb recomputed calls from the PCR reads with MiXCR, one row per CDR3 protein. The table shows about 63,000 distinct CDR3 sequences, with about 20% occurring only once. V lost 5 bases, J lost 5 bases, and 12 bases stayed unmatched. The CDR3 runs to 16 residues. The germline V gene encodes CDR1 KGHDR and CDR2 SFDVKD. In the sort, naive CD8 T cells were defined as CD8+CD4-CCR7+CD45RA+. Sequenced: naive CD8+ T cells from blood, with Jurkat cell RNA spiked in. The subset was: FACS-sorted CD8+CD4-CCR7+CD45RA+ naive T cells. This clonotype was obtained from a human donor in good health. Some libraries in this study had Jurkat cell RNA spiked in. The V call is TRBV24-1, the J call TRBJ1-2; TRBD1 agrees at 8 bases. The CDR3 protein is CATSGIPGTGSYGYTF. The CDR3 DNA reads TGTGCCACCAGTGGGATTCCCGGGACAGGATCATATGGCTACACCTTC.